The present TCR beta chain was sequenced within a study of regulatory T cells in long-lasting Graves disease. Study findings and constraints: TRBV28, TRBJ1-2 and TRBJ2-5 were favored in persistent disease.

Time point given: newly diagnosed GD, antithyroid drugs for less than 3 months. PBMCs were the source of the RNA used for TCR sequencing. The patients were enrolled through endocrinology in Xi'an, China. CDR1 SGHNT and CDR2 YYREEE come from the germline V gene (reference sequence). The CDR3 extends over 13 amino acids. Trimming cost V 3 bases and J 6 bases, with 12 bases left between them. The authors built TCR beta libraries using iRepertoire HTBI primers and Arm-PCR of CDR3 regions. Authors' methods: From all samples, identification returned roughly 15 TRBJ and approximately 67 TRBV segments. Each CDR3 protein is one row after TCRdb ran MiXCR on the multiplex PCR reads. The V and J calls were determined by TCRdb, not by the authors. The sample shows a few hundred thousand distinct CDR3 sequences, approximately 18% of them seen only once. This clonotype was seen repeatedly, ten times or more. Its specificity is not known.

These same records also appear under a second study, on T cells in Graves' hyperthyroidism and ophthalmopathy. That report adds: A set of HTBI primers served as the primers for a first-round RT-PCR of the TCR CDR3.

The source of this sequence is a woman aged 25 to 45 with Graves disease. Here the sequenced sample was peripheral blood mononuclear cells (PBMCs), taken at new diagnosis, from a patient treated with antithyroid drugs. The chain employs TRBV5-4 and TRBJ1-1; D may be TRBD1 (5 bases). CDR3 in DNA: TGTGCCAGCAGCTGGAAGGGGAAGGCTGAAGCTTTCTTT. It translates to CASSWKGKAEAFF.